This T cell receptor beta chain was captured in a study of blood T cell repertoires in COVID-19. For the study at large: Both acute and convalescent COVID-19 samples were obtained from the United States, Italy and Spain.

Participant age was about 18 to 89 years, and participants resided in roughly 25 US areas. Clinical histories supplied by participants themselves formed the basis of cohort assignment. V lost 3 bases and J 2 bases, leaving 15 bases between the germline ends. The germline gives CDR1 GTSNPN, CDR2 SVGIG (reference sequence). This CDR3 has 15 residues. The method was immunoSEQ multiplex PCR; TCRdb's version includes in-frame clones alone and lacks a portion of them. The sample contains over 300,000 clones, roughly 85% of which appear only once. The sample comprised PBMCs or T cells enriched from blood (not recorded which). The sequence came from a woman in her 30s who had recovered from COVID-19. The chain is built from TRBV30 and TRBJ2-3; possibly TRBD1 for D (6 bases). The CDR3 spells CAWRKRDINTDTQYF. CDR3 nucleotide sequence: TGTGCCTGGAGGAAAAGGGACATAAACACAGATACGCAGTATTTT.